The 16 T cell receptor beta chains listed next were all sequenced from one sample in a study of shared clonotypes between healthy human individuals (dated by TCRdb to 2020 to 2021). Library preparation was by the immunoSEQ multiplex PCR assay. TCRdb obtained this table from immuneACCESS and retained in-frame rearrangements with V and J assigned. These tables miss some clones; where compared with another copy, unresolved V genes account for less than half of the shortfall, and the remainder is unexplained. This sample has 2 million to 2.5 million clones in its table, and under 95% of those were observed once. The ten most abundant clones make up over 1.5% of the sample. CD8 naive samples were obtained by positive selection for CCR7 among CD45RO-negative cells, yielding a CD45RA+CCR7+ population from which TemRA cells were excluded. The source material was naive CD8+ T cells from PBMCs. The intended sense of this specimen's cell subset or site label: CD45RA+CCR7+. The source is a man aged 18-30 years in good health. Some clones in this sample may be carry-over from other donors' samples.

There are a few counts of this clone. The sample contains more than one DNA sequence encoding this CDR3. This rearrangement joins TRBV27 to TRBJ2-7; the D is unclear. The germline gives CDR1 MNHEY, CDR2 SMNVEV (reference sequence). Trimming removed 6 bases at V and 0 bases at J, with 3 bases between. The CDR3 sequence is 11 residues long. This chain's CDR3 is CASRSSYEQYF. The CDR3, as DNA: TGTGCCAGCAGGAGCTCCTACGAGCAGTACTTC.

The chain recombines TRBV9 with TRBJ2-7, with TRBD2 matching over 7 bases. CDR1 is SGDLS and CDR2 is YYNGEE in the germline V gene. The CDR3 loop spans 15 amino acids. Losses at the gene ends were 7 bases for V and 3 bases for J; bases not matched to a gene: 13. CDR3 region: CASGLGGGRNYEQYF. The DNA of the CDR3 is TGTGCCAGCGGGCTTGGCGGCGGGAGAAACTACGAGCAGTACTTC.

A word on this clone: The same CDR3 can be traced to other DNA sequences in this sample. The chain employs TRBV28 and TRBJ2-7; 7 positions match TRBD2. The CDR3 is 14 residues long. V lost 3 bases to trimming and J lost 2 bases; unmatched junction nucleotides: 4. Germline CDR1 MDHEN, CDR2 SYDVKM. CDR3 nucleotide sequence: TGTGCCAGCAGTTTTTTGGGGGGGGCCTACGAGCAGTACTTC. Protein product: CASSFLGGAYEQYF.

The rearrangement uses TRBV7-8 and TRBJ2-7; TRBD2 matches 8 bases. The CDR3 totals 14 residues. Per germline, CDR1 SGHVS and CDR2 FQNEAQ. V was pared by 5 bases and J by 2 bases, with 5 bases of the junction left unmatched. This chain's CDR3 is CASSHSGATYEQYF. In nucleotides, the CDR3 is TGTGCCAGCAGCCATAGCGGGGCTACCTACGAGCAGTACTTC.

On this clone: No conserved phenylalanine or tryptophan ends this CDR3, so it is likely a read error. The DNA is omitted, as the CDR3 cannot be located on it reliably, and the CDR3 follows TCRdb's listing. V is TRBV7-9 and J is TRBJ1-2. CDR1 and CDR2 from the germline V gene are SEHNR and FQNEAQ (reference sequence). Inclusive of both ends, the CDR3 amounts to 9 amino acids. CDR3 protein: CASSLEGGL.

The chain combines TRBV5-5 with TRBJ1-2, with D unresolved. Trimming removed 4 bases from V and 4 bases from J, with 14 bases in between. CDR3 length: 14 amino acids. From germline, CDR1 is SGHKS and CDR2 YYEKEE (reference sequence). As DNA, the CDR3 is TGTGCCAGCAGCGTTTACGCTAAGGGCTATGGCTACACCTTC. Amino acids: CASSVYAKGYGYTF.

This rearrangement joins TRBV15 to TRBJ2-7; D is perhaps TRBD1 or TRBD2 (5 bases each). The CDR3 runs to 15 residues. V lost 6 bases, J lost 6 bases, and 21 bases lay in between. Germline CDR1 reads LNHNV; CDR2 reads YYDKDF (reference sequence). CDR3 nucleotide sequence: TGTGCCACCAGGGGGACGGGGACCCAATCGGGCGAGCAGTACTTC. It specifies CATRGTGTQSGEQYF.

This clone was seen just once. The chain uses TRBV7-9 and TRBJ2-5; D may be TRBD1 (7 bases). The length of the CDR3 is 15 residues. Trimming removed 1 base at V and 4 bases at J, with 13 bases between. Germline CDR1 is SEHNR and CDR2 is FQNEAQ (reference sequence). CDR3 nucleotide sequence: TGTGCCAGCAGCTTAGTATACAGGGGAGGAGAGACCCAGTACTTC. Translation: CASSLVYRGGETQYF. Supplemented by reference TRBV7-9 and TRBJ2-5, the full variable domain reads DTGVSQNPRHKITKRGQNVTFRCDPISEHNRLYWYRQTLGQGPEFLTYFQNEAQLEKSRLLSDRFSAERPKGSFSTLEIQRTEQGDSAMYLCASSLVYRGGETQYFGPGTRLLVL.

V and J are TRBV4-3 and TRBJ2-3; maybe TRBD2 (6 bases). Germline V CDR1 and CDR2: LGHNA, YSLEER. The CDR3 loop spans 15 amino acids. Trimming shortened V by 0 bases and J by 3 bases, and 10 bases separated the two germline ends. In nucleotides, the CDR3 is TGCGCCAGCAGCCAAGATAGGGAGGTTACAGATACGCAGTATTTT. This translates into CASSQDREVTDTQYF.

This sequence joins TRBV6-7 and TRBJ1-5, with a weak D call TRBD1 (6 bases). TRBV6-7 falls under the ORF class, with uncertain function. CDR3 size: 16 residues. The V end was cut by 8 bases, the J end by 0 bases, with 17 bases between. The CDR3 region has the DNA TGTGCCAGCGCCCTGGACAGAAGTAATAGCAATCAGCCCCAGCATTTT. This translates into CASALDRSNSNQPQHF.

With respect to this clone: Other DNA sequences in this sample translate to the same CDR3. The chain is built from TRBV7-9 and TRBJ2-7; D call uncertain. Between the trimmed V and J ends, which lost 0 bases and 1 base, there was a span of 7 bases. The V gene's germline CDR1 is SEHNR and CDR2 FQNEAQ (reference sequence). The CDR3 spans 14 residues. The chain's CDR3 is CASSLAASSYEQYF. DNA for the CDR3: TGTGCCAGCAGCTTAGCTGCCAGTTCCTACGAGCAGTACTTC. Variable domain in full (rest from reference TRBV7-9 and TRBJ2-7): DTGVSQNPRHKITKRGQNVTFRCDPISEHNRLYWYRQTLGQGPEFLTYFQNEAQLEKSRLLSDRFSAERPKGSFSTLEIQRTEQGDSAMYLCASSLAASSYEQYFGPGTRLTVT.

Comment on this clone: This same CDR3 is encoded by further DNA sequences in the sample. J is TRBJ2-7 and V is TRBV5-1; no definite D call. The CDR3 is 13 amino acids. Germline lookup yields CDR1 SGHRS and CDR2 YFSETQ. The germline V and J ends were trimmed by 4 bases and 2 bases, with 10 bases remaining between them. Here the CDR3 reads CASSPGSPYEQYF. The CDR3 nucleotides read TGCGCCAGCAGCCCCGGGTCCCCCTACGAGCAGTACTTC.

This clone was recorded once. This chain's CDR3 is CASSQGGLGTSYNEQFF. DNA of the CDR3: TGCGCCAGCAGCCAAGGGGGGCTGGGGACTTCCTACAATGAGCAGTTCTTC. The rearrangement links TRBV4-3 to TRBJ2-1; D might be TRBD1 or TRBD2, each matching 6 bases. Trimming left V 1 base short and J 1 base short, with 14 bases between. The CDR3 contains 17 residues. In germline, CDR1 is LGHNA, CDR2 YSLEER.

This chain joins TRBV27 and TRBJ1-1, with D possibly matching TRBD1 (5 bases). Trimming cost V 2 bases and J 4 bases, with 8 bases left between them. The CDR3 extends over 13 amino acids. In germline, CDR1 is MNHEY, CDR2 SMNVEV (reference sequence). CDR3 loop: CASSLMGGTEAFF. DNA of the CDR3: TGTGCCAGCAGTTTAATGGGGGGCACTGAAGCTTTCTTT.

The V call is TRBV25-1, the J call TRBJ2-6; D not certain. Trimming took 2 bases from V and 18 from J, leaving 5 bases between them. CDR3 length: 9 amino acids. Germline assignment: CDR1 MGHDK and CDR2 SYGVNS. As DNA, the CDR3 is TGTGCCAGCAGTGAAAGATGGACTTTC. This encodes CASSERWTF.

The chain uses TRBV11-2 and TRBJ2-5, with D possibly matching TRBD1 (5 bases). The CDR3 is 13 amino acids. Germline V gene lookup returns CDR1 SGHAT and CDR2 FQNNGV. V was trimmed by 5 bases and J by 9 bases, leaving 16 bases between them. In DNA, the CDR3 is TGTGCCAGCAGCCCCCCTAGGGGTCCGGCCCAGTACTTC. It translates to CASSPPRGPAQYF.